The clone carrying this TCR beta chain appeared a few times. Its target is unknown. TCRdb re-called the reads with MiXCR, one entry per CDR3 protein. The sample has hundreds of thousands of distinct CDR3 sequences; 11% are singletons. The V end lost 7 bases, the J end lost 0 bases, and 16 bases lay between the germline ends. The CDR3 runs to 16 residues. Germline assignment: CDR1 SNHLY and CDR2 FYNNEI. This record comes from a study of T cell repertoires in cytomegalovirus infection. Study details: It was the public TCR beta signatures that indicated both CMV infection and matching HLA type.

Study-level findings and limits: CMV-specific TCR beta clonotypes restricted by HLA-C were the ones dominating the ex vivo response.

Input material: PBMCs. This sequence joins TRBV2 and TRBJ2-1; weak D call: TRBD2 (5 bases). This sequence originates from a human donor in good health (CMV status not recorded). Some clones in this sample may be carry-over from other donors' samples. Written as DNA, the CDR3 is TGTGCCAGCACCGGACTCCTGAAGAGCTCCTACAATGAGCAGTTCTTC. It encodes CASTGLLKSSYNEQFF.